This entry is about one T cell receptor (beta chain). This sample is part of a study of blood T cell repertoires in COVID-19. Study information: Acute and convalescent COVID-19 samples came from the United States, Italy and Spain. Nucleic acid was either cDNA or gDNA, and it came from T cells, B-cell-depleted T cells, or PBMCs.

In the source study's methods: It was from reference gene primer amplification that nucleated cell counts were estimated. The data were produced by immunoSEQ multiplex PCR, yet TCRdb's version contains in-frame clones alone and is incomplete. The DNA gave D and trimming, while V, J and clone size come from that table. Found here are 140,000 to 150,000 clones, around 90% of them singletons; the top ten hold approximately 1.5%. The CDR3 spans 15 residues. Germline V CDR1 and CDR2: LGHNT, FRNRAP. Trimming removed 2 bases from V and 0 bases from J; junction bases left unmatched: 3. The sequencing input was peripheral blood. The V and J genes are TRBV12-5 and TRBJ2-5, with 7 bases identical to TRBD1. The receptor was isolated from a woman aged 45 to 65 with acute or convalescent COVID-19. CDR3 sequence reads: CASGLYGTDQETQYF. CDR3 nucleotide sequence: TGTGCTAGTGGTTTGTATGGGACAGACCAAGAGACCCAGTACTTC. Full variable domain (outside the CDR3, taken from reference TRBV12-5 and TRBJ2-5): DARVTQTPRHKVTEMGQEVTMRCQPILGHNTVFWYRQTMMQGLELLAYFRNRAPLDDSGMPKDRFSAEMPDATLATLKIQPSEPRDSAVYFCASGLYGTDQETQYFGPGTRLLVL.